Presented here are 4 T cell receptor beta chains from one specimen sequenced in a study of T cells in women clearing cervical HPV infection. The protocol was immunoSEQ multiplex PCR, while the TCRdb copy is restricted to in-frame clones and leaves out a portion. The listing records tens of thousands of clones. Sequenced sample: blood buffy coat. The source of these receptors is a woman aged 18 to 75 with a cervical HPV16 infection that either progressed to CIN3+ or cleared (not recorded which).

As to this clone: The read ends 3 residues early relative to the CDR3; the germline J gene fills the gap. The chain has TRBV5-1 and TRBJ1-2; 7 bases map to TRBD1. Germline-derived CDR1 and CDR2 are SGHRS and YFSETQ. This CDR3 is 13 amino acids long. Incomplete CDR3 DNA: TGCGCCAGCAGCCTAACAGGGGTCGGCGGC. This encodes CASSLTGVGG. The full CDR3 is CASSLTGVGGYTF.

The CDR3: CASSLRAGGYTF. The DNA read from the CDR3 is TGTGCCAGCAGCCTTCGGGCGGGTGGC. The V gene is TRBV7-8, the J gene TRBJ1-2; no definite D call. The observed sequence ends 3 residues before the CDR3 terminus, with the missing tail filled in from the germline J gene. Germline V CDR1 and CDR2: SGHVS, FQNEAQ. The CDR3 is made up of 12 amino acids. Trimming removed 5 bases at V and 7 bases at J, with 11 bases between.

As to this clone: Coverage ceases 3 residues before the CDR3 finishes, and the germline J gene fills in the end. This sequence joins TRBV11-2 and TRBJ1-1; possibly TRBD1 for D (6 bases). Germline V gene lookup returns CDR1 SGHAT and CDR2 FQNNGV. V was trimmed by 3 bases and J by 1 base, leaving 12 bases between them. CDR3 length equals 15 residues. The CDR3: CASSFPTGGNTEAFF. Partial CDR3 DNA: TGTGCCAGCAGCTTCCCGACAGGTGGGAACACTGAA.

Points on this clone: The read comes to an end 3 residues before the CDR3 does, leaving the germline J gene to fill in the end. V and J are TRBV12-3 or TRBV12-4 and TRBJ1-5; D unresolved. This CDR3 is built from 15 residues. V was trimmed by 3 bases and J by 0 bases, leaving 9 bases between them. The CDR3 bases that were read are TGTGCCAGCAGTTTCGTAGCTGGTAGCAATCAGCCC. Its translation is CASSFVAGSNQP. The entire CDR3 protein reads CASSFVAGSNQPQHF.